The sequence of this T cell receptor beta chain was determined in a study of cytomegalovirus exposure and HLA in healthy donors. About the study: An earlier analysis found some 100 million unique TCR beta sequences from about 190 million T cells.

Both 60 Vbeta primers and 13 Jbeta primers went into the PCR. TCRdb's table, derived via immunoSEQ multiplex PCR, lists solely in-frame clones and lacks some. The sample contains around 130,000 clones, about 76% of which appear only once. As concerns this clone: Its target is not known.

Broader study findings: Specificity of a few CMV-associated chains for CMV antigens was verified in vitro. There were some public TCRs occurring in many donors, but most TCR sequences were rare.

Germline V lookup: CDR1 SQVTM, CDR2 ANQGSEA. Trimming cost V 5 bases and J 0 bases, with 4 bases left between them. The CDR3 sequence is 11 residues long. The origin of this receptor is a woman aged 40 to 49 in good health and CMV-seronegative. The specimen sequenced was PBMCs. The chain recombines TRBV29-1 with TRBJ1-1; D gene uncertain. CDR3 bases: TGCAGCGTTCTCTTGAACACTGAAGCTTTCTTT. Amino acids: CSVLLNTEAFF.